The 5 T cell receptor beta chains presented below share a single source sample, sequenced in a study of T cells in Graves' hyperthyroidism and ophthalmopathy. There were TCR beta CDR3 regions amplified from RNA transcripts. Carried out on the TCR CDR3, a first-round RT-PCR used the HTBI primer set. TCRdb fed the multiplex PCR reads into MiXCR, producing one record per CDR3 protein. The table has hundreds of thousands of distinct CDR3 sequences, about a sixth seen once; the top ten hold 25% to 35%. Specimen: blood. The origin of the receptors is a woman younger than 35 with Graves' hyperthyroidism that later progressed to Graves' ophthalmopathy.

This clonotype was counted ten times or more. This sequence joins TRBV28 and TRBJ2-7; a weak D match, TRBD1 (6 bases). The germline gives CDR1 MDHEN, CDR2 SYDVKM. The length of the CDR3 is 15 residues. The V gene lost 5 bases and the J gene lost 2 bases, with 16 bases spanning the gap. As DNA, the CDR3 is TGTGCCAGCAGTCTCACAGGGAGCCTACCCTACGAGCAGTACTTC. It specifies CASSLTGSLPYEQYF.

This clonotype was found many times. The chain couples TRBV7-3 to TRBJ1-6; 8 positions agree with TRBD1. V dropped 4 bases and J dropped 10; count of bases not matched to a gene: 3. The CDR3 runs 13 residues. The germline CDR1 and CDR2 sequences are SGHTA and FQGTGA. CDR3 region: CASSSGGDSPLHF. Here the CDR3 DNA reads TGTGCCAGCAGCTCAGGGGGCGACTCACCCCTCCACTTT.

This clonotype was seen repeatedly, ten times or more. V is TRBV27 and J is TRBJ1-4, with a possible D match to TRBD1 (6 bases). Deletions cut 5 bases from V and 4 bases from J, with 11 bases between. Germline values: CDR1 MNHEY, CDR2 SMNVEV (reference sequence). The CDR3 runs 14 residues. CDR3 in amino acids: CASSQRGNNEKLFF. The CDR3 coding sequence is TGTGCCAGCAGTCAAAGGGGGAATAATGAAAAACTGTTTTTT.

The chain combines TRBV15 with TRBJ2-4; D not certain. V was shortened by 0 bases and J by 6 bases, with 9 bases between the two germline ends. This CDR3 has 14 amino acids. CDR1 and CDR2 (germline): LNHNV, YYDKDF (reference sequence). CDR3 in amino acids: CATSRDRSGNIQYF. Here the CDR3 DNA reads TGTGCCACCAGCAGAGATCGGTCGGGAAACATTCAGTACTTC.

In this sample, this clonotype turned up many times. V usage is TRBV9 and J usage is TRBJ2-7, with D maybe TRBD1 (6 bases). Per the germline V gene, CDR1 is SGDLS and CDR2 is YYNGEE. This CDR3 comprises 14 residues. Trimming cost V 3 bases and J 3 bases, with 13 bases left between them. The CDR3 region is CASSAGHYVYEQYF. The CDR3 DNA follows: TGTGCCAGCAGCGCGGGACATTACGTCTACGAGCAGTACTTC.